This TCR beta chain was profiled in a study of T cell responses to AZD1222 COVID-19 vaccine. CDR3 length: 12 residues. Germline V gene lookup returns CDR1 MDHEN and CDR2 SYDVKM. V lost 9 bases, J lost 5 bases, and 13 bases lay in between. Profiling relied on immunoSEQ multiplex PCR, and the TCRdb table lists in-frame clones only, not all of them. The repertoire holds some 140,000 clones, less than 95% seen once, with about 3% in the top ten. This sequence originates from an adult in good health. J is TRBJ1-1 and V is TRBV28; tentative D call: TRBD1 (6 bases). Sequenced here: peripheral blood, sampled on day 0 of AZD1222 vaccination. CDR3 coding DNA: TGTGCCAGTAGGGGGAGGTGGACTGAAGCTTTCTTT. Its protein is CASRGRWTEAFF.